One sample yielded the 12 T cell receptor beta chains listed below, sequenced in a study of prognosis after radiotherapy for stage I lung cancer. Starting from genomic DNA, TCR beta CDR3 was amplified through two-round multiplex PCR. Gene-specific primers for each TRBV and TRBJ gene drove first-round PCR. TCRdb re-analysed the multiplex PCR reads in MiXCR, keeping a single row per CDR3 protein. The table shows some 34,000 distinct CDR3 sequences, with around 35% occurring only once. The material sequenced was PBMCs, taken before or after stereotactic body radiation therapy (not recorded which). Receptor source: a donor of 50 years or more with non-small cell lung cancer.

Turning to this clonotype: A much larger clone lies a single base off, so this may be a read error. V is TRBV18 and J is TRBJ2-7; 8 positions agree with TRBD2. The V gene's germline CDR1 is KGHSH and CDR2 LQKENI. CDR3 length equals 16 residues. With V trimmed by 3 bases and J by 6 bases, 13 bases remained unmatched. CDR3 sequence (DNA): TGTGCCAGCTCACCGGGACTAGAGGGAGGAGGCGGCGAGCAGTACTTC. It translates to CASSPGLEGGGGEQYF.

This clonotype was counted at least ten times. The CDR3 spells CAMRRDDSYNEQFF. CDR3 sequence (DNA): TGTGCCATGCGAAGGGACGACTCCTACAATGAGCAGTTCTTC. The chain carries TRBV10-3 and TRBJ2-1; D tentatively fits TRBD1 or TRBD2 (5 bases each). Trimming left V 9 bases short and J 0 bases short, with 12 bases between. There are 14 residues in the CDR3. CDR1 and CDR2 from the germline V gene are ENHRY and SYGVKD.

Many counts were recorded for this clonotype. This chain links TRBV4-1 with TRBJ1-6; no clear D gene. V was shortened by 2 bases and J by 0 bases, with 11 bases between the two germline ends. The germline V gene has CDR1 MGHRA and CDR2 YSYEKL. The CDR3 sequence is 17 residues long. The CDR3 DNA sequence: TGCGCCAGCAGCCAACGCTCTGGGAGCTCCTATAATTCACCCCTCCACTTT. Translated: CASSQRSGSSYNSPLHF.

This clonotype was recorded many times. The rearrangement links TRBV7-3 to TRBJ2-7, with a tentative D call TRBD2 (6 bases). V was pared by 2 bases and J by 5 bases, with 16 bases between. This CDR3 is 15 amino acids long. Germline values: CDR1 SGHTA, CDR2 FQGTGA. The CDR3 coding sequence is TGTGCCAGCAGCTTACTCTGCAGGTCTAGCGACGAGCAGTACTTC. Translating it yields CASSLLCRSSDEQYF.

This clonotype was counted ten times or more. The V call is TRBV2, the J call TRBJ2-4; 10 nucleotides line up with TRBD1. Per the germline V gene, CDR1 is SNHLY and CDR2 is FYNNEI. The CDR3 has 15 amino acids. Trimming cost V 5 bases and J 8 bases; bases outside gene matches: 9. The CDR3 region has the DNA TGTGCCAGCAGTATCGACAGGGGGCGCTTTTACATTCAGTACTTC. It is translated as CASSIDRGRFYIQYF. Complete variable domain (other parts from reference TRBV2 and TRBJ2-4): EPEVTQTPSHQVTQMGQEVILRCVPISNHLYFYWYRQILGQKVEFLVSFYNNEISEKSEIFDDQFSVERPDGSNFTLKIRSTKLEDSAMYFCASSIDRGRFYIQYFGAGTRLSVL.

This clonotype occurred many times. V gene TRBV6-4 combines with J gene TRBJ1-2, with D hard to call. The V gene's germline CDR1 is MRHNA and CDR2 SNTAGT. Trimming took 4 bases from V and 2 from J, leaving 14 bases between them. There are 15 residues in the CDR3. As DNA, the CDR3 is TGTGCCAGCAGTGGGCAATTCTCTGGAAACTATGGCTACACCTTC. Residues: CASSGQFSGNYGYTF.

This clonotype was counted many times. J is TRBJ1-5 and V is TRBV4-1; D is uncertain. CDR3 length: 15 residues. V was trimmed by 0 bases and J by 1 base, leaving 7 bases between them. Germline assignment: CDR1 MGHRA and CDR2 YSYEKL. CDR3 amino acids: CASSQEPGSNQPQHF. Written as DNA, the CDR3 is TGCGCCAGCAGCCAAGAGCCGGGAAGCAATCAGCCCCAGCATTTT.

This clonotype was recorded at least ten times. This chain uses TRBV24-1 with TRBJ1-5, with TRBD1 as a possible D gene (6 bases). V was shortened by 2 bases and J by 1 base, with 14 bases between the two germline ends. Germline CDR1 KGHDR, CDR2 SFDVKD. This CDR3 is built from 17 residues. The CDR3 sequence is CATSDSRTDESNQPQHF. DNA for the CDR3: TGTGCCACCAGTGATTCCCGGACAGACGAAAGCAATCAGCCCCAGCATTTT.

This clonotype was observed at least ten times. CDR3 sequence (DNA): TGTGCCAGCTCACCCCCGGACACATACAATGAGCAGTTCTTC. This gives the protein CASSPPDTYNEQFF. The V and J genes are TRBV18 and TRBJ2-1, with D possibly matching TRBD1 (5 bases). Germline V gene data show CDR1 as KGHSH and CDR2 as LQKENI. This CDR3 is built from 14 residues. Trimming removed 3 bases at V and 4 bases at J, with 10 bases between.

This clonotype has a count of ten or more. The CDR3 DNA follows: TGTGCCAGCAGTGAAGAAGACAGGGGGATAGAGACTGAAGCTTTCTTT. Protein sequence: CASSEEDRGIETEAFF. This chain connects TRBV6-1 to TRBJ1-1; TRBD1 matches 9 bases. CDR3 size: 16 residues. The V segment lost 1 base and the J segment 5 bases; nucleotides outside the gene matches: 8. Germline values: CDR1 MNHNS, CDR2 SASEGT.

Only a few counts were recorded for this clonotype. A much larger clone lies a single base off, so this may be a read error. The CDR3 loop is CASSSEGYMNTEAFF. The CDR3 coding sequence is TGTGCCAGCAGTTCAGAGGGTTACATGAACACTGAAGCTTTCTTT. The chain carries TRBV6-2 or TRBV6-3 and TRBJ1-1; D not certain. There are 15 residues in the CDR3. V was shortened by 4 bases and J by 0 bases, with 12 bases between the two germline ends. Germline CDR1 is MNHEY and CDR2 is SVGEGT.

This clonotype was found a few times. A much larger clone sits a single nucleotide away, making a read error possible. The J gene is TRBJ2-5, the V gene TRBV24-1; D is perhaps TRBD2 (5 bases). V was shortened by 4 bases and J by 5 bases, with 13 bases between the two germline ends. The germline gives CDR1 KGHDR, CDR2 SFDVKD. CDR3 size: 14 residues. The CDR3 is CATSEGLARETQYF. In DNA, the CDR3 is TGTGCCACCAGTGAAGGACTGGCCCGGGAGACCCAGTACTTC.